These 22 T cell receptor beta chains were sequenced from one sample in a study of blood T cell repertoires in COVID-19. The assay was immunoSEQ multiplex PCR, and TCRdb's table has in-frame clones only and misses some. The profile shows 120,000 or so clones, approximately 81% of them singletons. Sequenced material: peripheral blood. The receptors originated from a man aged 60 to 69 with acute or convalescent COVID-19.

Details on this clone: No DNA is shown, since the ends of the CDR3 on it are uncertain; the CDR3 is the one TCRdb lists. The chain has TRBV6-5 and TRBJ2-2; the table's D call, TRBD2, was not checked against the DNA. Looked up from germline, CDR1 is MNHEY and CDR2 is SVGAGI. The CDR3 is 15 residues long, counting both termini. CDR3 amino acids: CASSYSDLRAGELFF.

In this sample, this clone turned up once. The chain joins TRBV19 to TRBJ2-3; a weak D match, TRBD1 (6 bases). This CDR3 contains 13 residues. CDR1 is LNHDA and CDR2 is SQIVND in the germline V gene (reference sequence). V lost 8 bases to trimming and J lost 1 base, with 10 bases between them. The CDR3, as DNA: TGTGCCAGTTCAGGGGAAGGCACAGATACGCAGTATTTT. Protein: CASSGEGTDTQYF.

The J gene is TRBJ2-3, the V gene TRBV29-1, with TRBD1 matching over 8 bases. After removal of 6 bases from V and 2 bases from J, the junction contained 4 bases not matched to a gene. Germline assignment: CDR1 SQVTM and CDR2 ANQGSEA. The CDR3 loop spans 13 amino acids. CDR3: CSVGTGYTDTQYF. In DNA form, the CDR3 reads TGCAGCGTCGGGACAGGATACACAGATACGCAGTATTTT.

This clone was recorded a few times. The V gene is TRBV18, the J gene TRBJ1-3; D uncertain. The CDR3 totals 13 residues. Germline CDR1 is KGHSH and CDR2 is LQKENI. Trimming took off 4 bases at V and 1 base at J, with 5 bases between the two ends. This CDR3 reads CASSLISGNTIYF. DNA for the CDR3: TGTGCCAGCTCACTTATATCTGGAAACACCATATATTTT.

The chain's CDR3 is CASSAFQGQGSDQPQHF. DNA for the CDR3: TGTGCCAGCAGTGCCTTCCAGGGCCAGGGGAGTGATCAGCCCCAGCATTTT. This chain links TRBV6-1 with TRBJ1-5; perhaps TRBD1 as D (6 bases). The CDR3 sequence is 17 residues long. Germline V gives CDR1 MNHNS, CDR2 SASEGT. V gave up 4 bases and J gave up 5 bases, with 21 bases separating them.

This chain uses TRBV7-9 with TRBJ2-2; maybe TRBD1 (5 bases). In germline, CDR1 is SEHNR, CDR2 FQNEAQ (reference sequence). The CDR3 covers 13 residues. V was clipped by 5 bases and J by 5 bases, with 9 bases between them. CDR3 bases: TGTGCCAGCAGCCCAGGGAAAACCGGGGAGCTGTTTTTT. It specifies CASSPGKTGELFF.

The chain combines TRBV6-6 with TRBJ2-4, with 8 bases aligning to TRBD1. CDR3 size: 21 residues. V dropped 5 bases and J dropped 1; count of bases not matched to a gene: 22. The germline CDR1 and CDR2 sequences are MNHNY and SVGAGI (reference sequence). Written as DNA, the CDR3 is TGTGCCAGCAGTCCACTGGGTCCCCCGGACAGGGAGGTCTCTGCCAAAAACATTCAGTACTTC. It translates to CASSPLGPPDREVSAKNIQYF.

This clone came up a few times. The CDR3 DNA is TGTGCCAGCAGTTTATGGGGCAGGGACAATCAGCCCCAGCATTTT. The encoded protein is CASSLWGRDNQPQHF. J is TRBJ1-5 and V is TRBV27; D is possibly TRBD1 (5 bases). V was cut by 1 base and J by 3 bases, with 10 bases left in between. The CDR3 consists of 15 residues. Germline V lookup: CDR1 MNHEY, CDR2 SMNVEV (reference sequence).

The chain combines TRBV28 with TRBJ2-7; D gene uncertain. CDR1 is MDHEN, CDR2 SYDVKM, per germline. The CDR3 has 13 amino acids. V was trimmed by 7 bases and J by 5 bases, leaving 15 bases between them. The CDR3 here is CASIHPDKHEQYF. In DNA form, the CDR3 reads TGTGCCAGCATCCACCCAGATAAACACGAGCAGTACTTC.

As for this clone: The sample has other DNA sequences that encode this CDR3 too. The CDR3 sequence: CSARQQETQYF. The CDR3, as DNA: TGCAGTGCTCGACAGCAAGAGACCCAGTACTTC. This chain connects TRBV20-1 to TRBJ2-5; D perhaps matches TRBD1 (5 bases). Deletions cut 5 bases from V and 2 bases from J, with 6 bases between. The CDR3 is 11 amino acids. From germline, CDR1 is DFQATT and CDR2 SNEGSKA (reference sequence).

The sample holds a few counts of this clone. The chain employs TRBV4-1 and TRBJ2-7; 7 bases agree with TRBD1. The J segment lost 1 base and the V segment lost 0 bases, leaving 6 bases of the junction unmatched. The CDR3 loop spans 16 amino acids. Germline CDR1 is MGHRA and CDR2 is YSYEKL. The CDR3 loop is CASSQEVSGGSYEQYF. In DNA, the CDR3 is TGCGCCAGCAGCCAAGAGGTATCAGGGGGTTCCTACGAGCAGTACTTC.

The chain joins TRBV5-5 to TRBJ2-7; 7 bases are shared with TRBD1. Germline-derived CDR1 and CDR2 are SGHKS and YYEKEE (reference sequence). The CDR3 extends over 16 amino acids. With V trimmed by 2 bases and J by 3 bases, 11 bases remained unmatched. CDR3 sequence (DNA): TGTGCCAGCAGCTTATTCCAGGGGGTCCGAAACTACGAGCAGTACTTC. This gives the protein CASSLFQGVRNYEQYF.

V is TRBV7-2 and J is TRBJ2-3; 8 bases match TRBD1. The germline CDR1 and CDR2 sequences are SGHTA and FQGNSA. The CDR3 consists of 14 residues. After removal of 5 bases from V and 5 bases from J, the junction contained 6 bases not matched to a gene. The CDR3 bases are TGTGCCAGCAGCCTGGACAGGGCCCAAGATACGCAGTATTTT. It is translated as CASSLDRAQDTQYF.

The CDR3 nucleotides are TGTGCCAGCAGCGGGGACAAAAAACGCACAGATACGCAGTATTTT. Its protein is CASSGDKKRTDTQYF. The chain recombines TRBV11-3 with TRBJ2-3; possibly TRBD1 for D (6 bases). V was cut by 5 bases and J by 1 base, with 13 bases left in between. The CDR3 has 15 residues. Germline V gives CDR1 SGHNT, CDR2 YENEEA.

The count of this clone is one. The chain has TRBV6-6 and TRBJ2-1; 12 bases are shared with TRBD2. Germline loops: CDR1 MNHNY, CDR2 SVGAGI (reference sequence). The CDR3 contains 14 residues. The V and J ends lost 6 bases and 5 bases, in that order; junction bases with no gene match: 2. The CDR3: CASRRTSGDNEQFF. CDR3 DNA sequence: TGTGCCAGCAGGAGGACTAGCGGGGACAATGAGCAGTTCTTC.

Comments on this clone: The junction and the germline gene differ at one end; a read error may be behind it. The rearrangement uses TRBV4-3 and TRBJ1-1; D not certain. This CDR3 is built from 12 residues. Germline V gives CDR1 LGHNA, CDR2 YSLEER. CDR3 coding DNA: TGCGCCAGCGGCCATCGGAACACTGAAGCTTTCTTT. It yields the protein CASGHRNTEAFF.

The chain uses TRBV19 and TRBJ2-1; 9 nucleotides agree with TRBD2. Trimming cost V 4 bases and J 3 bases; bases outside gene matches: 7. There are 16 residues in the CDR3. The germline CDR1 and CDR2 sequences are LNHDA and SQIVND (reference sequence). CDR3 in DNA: TGTGCCAGTAGTAGGGGAAGCGGGAGGATCTACAATGAGCAGTTCTTC. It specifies CASSRGSGRIYNEQFF. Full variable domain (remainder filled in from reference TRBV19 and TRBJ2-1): DGGITQSPKYLFRKEGQNVTLSCEQNLNHDAMYWYRQDPGQGLRLIYYSQIVNDFQKGDIAEGYSVSREKKESFPLTVTSAQKNPTAFYLCASSRGSGRIYNEQFFGPGTRLTVL.

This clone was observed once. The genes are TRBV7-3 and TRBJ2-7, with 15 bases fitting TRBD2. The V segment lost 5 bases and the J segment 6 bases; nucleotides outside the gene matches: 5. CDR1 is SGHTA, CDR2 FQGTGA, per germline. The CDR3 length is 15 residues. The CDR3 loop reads CASSPTGLAGGEQYF. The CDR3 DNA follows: TGTGCCAGCAGCCCAACGGGACTAGCGGGAGGCGAGCAGTACTTC. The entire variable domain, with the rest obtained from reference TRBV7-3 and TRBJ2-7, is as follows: GAGVSQTPSNKVTEKGKYVELRCDPISGHTALYWYRQSLGQGPEFLIYFQGTGAADDSGLPNDRFFAVRPEGSVSTLKIQRTERGDSAVYLCASSPTGLAGGEQYFGPGTRLTVT.

The CDR3 coding sequence is TGCGCCAGCAGCTTGAGGGGAGGCACTGAAGCTTTCTTT. Protein: CASSLRGGTEAFF. The chain joins TRBV5-1 to TRBJ1-1; perhaps TRBD1 as D (5 bases). The CDR3 contains 13 residues. Germline CDR1 reads SGHRS; CDR2 reads YFSETQ. V was cut by 1 base and J by 4 bases, with 8 bases left in between.

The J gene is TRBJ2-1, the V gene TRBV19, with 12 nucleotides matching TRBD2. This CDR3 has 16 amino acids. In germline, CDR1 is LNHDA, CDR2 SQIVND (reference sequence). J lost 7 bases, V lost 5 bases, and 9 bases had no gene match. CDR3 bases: TGTGCCAGTAGTCCCATGACTAGCGGGAGTCGGAATGAGCAGTTCTTC. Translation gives CASSPMTSGSRNEQFF.

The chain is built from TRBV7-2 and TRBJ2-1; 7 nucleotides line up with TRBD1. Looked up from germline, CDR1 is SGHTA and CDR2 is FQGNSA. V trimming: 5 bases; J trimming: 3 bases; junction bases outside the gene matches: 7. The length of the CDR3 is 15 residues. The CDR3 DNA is TGTGCCAGCAGCCGCAGGGGGATTTTCTACAATGAGCAGTTCTTC. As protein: CASSRRGIFYNEQFF.

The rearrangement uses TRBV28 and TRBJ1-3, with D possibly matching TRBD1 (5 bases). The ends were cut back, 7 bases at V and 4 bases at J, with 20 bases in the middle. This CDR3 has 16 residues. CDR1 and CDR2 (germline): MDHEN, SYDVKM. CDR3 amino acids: CASTPPGTLGGNTIYF. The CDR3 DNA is TGTGCCAGCACCCCCCCCGGGACTTTGGGGGGAAACACCATATATTTT.